The clone carrying this TCR beta chain was seen only a few times. This CDR3 is 16 amino acids long. After removal of 1 base from V and 6 bases from J, the junction contained 8 bases not matched to a gene. CDR1 LNHDA and CDR2 SQIVND come from the germline V gene (reference sequence). Sequenced by immunoSEQ multiplex PCR; TCRdb stores in-frame clones only, minus some. The data show 180,000 or so clones, 75% to 90% seen once. These data come from a study of blood T cell repertoires in COVID-19. The origin of this receptor is a woman aged 50 to 60 who had recovered from COVID-19. The sequencing input was PBMCs or T cells enriched from blood (not recorded which). The chain couples TRBV19 to TRBJ1-5; 8 bases map to TRBD1. The CDR3 region is CASSIARTGFTQPQHF. CDR3 DNA sequence: TGTGCCAGTAGTATAGCCCGGACAGGGTTTACTCAGCCCCAGCATTTT.